Following are 12 T cell receptor beta chains from one sample sequenced in a study of T cell repertoires in cytomegalovirus infection. Antigens of these TCRs are unknown. TCRdb re-analysed the reads in MiXCR, keeping a single row per CDR3 protein. The sample includes roughly 500,000 distinct CDR3 sequences, 40% to 50% of them seen just once. The specimen was cultured PBMCs, collected from culture after CMV antigen stimulation. These receptors all come from a human donor in good health (CMV status not recorded). Some clones in this sample may be carry-over from other donors' samples.

The chain combines TRBV7-9 with TRBJ2-3; no definite D call. From germline, CDR1 is SEHNR and CDR2 FQNEAQ (reference sequence). Trimming removed 6 bases at V and 7 bases at J, with 14 bases between. The CDR3 consists of 13 residues. CDR3 DNA sequence: TGTGCCAGCAGTGCTCGGGTCCCCCATACGCAGTATTTT. This codes for CASSARVPHTQYF.

This clonotype was observed a few times. This chain connects TRBV5-4 to TRBJ2-5; D may correspond to TRBD1 or TRBD2 (7 bases each). The CDR3 is made up of 16 amino acids. V lost 4 bases and J lost 0, with 16 bases in between. Germline V lookup: CDR1 SGHNT, CDR2 YYREEE (reference sequence). CDR3 nucleotide sequence: TGTGCCAGCAGCCCCAGGGGGGGGTGGTACCAAGAGACCCAGTACTTC. Its protein product is CASSPRGGWYQETQYF.

The chain employs TRBV20-1 and TRBJ1-2; TRBD1 matches at 8 bases. The ends lost 1 base at V and 0 bases at J; junction bases unmatched: 10. This CDR3 spans 17 amino acids. From germline, CDR1 is DFQATT and CDR2 SNEGSKA (reference sequence). The CDR3, as DNA: TGCAGTGCTAGAGCCCGGGACAGGAGAGTTCCTAACTATGGCTACACCTTC. This codes for CSARARDRRVPNYGYTF.

CDR3 in DNA: TGTGCCAGCTCACCACGGCGGGCAGGGGGCCGCAATGAGCAGTTCTTC. This codes for CASSPRRAGGRNEQFF. The genes are TRBV18 and TRBJ2-1, with TRBD1 matching 8 bases. V dropped 1 base and J dropped 6; count of bases not matched to a gene: 8. The germline V gene has CDR1 KGHSH and CDR2 LQKENI. The CDR3 has 16 amino acids.

The chain recombines TRBV12-3 or TRBV12-4 with TRBJ1-1; 9 bases map to TRBD1. The V segment lost 1 base and the J segment 4 bases; nucleotides outside the gene matches: 7. The CDR3 is 16 amino acids. The CDR3 DNA follows: TGTGCCAGCAGTTTAGAGGGACAGGGTGGAACCACTGAAGCTTTCTTT. It yields the protein CASSLEGQGGTTEAFF.

This clonotype turned up a few times. The chain uses TRBV7-6 and TRBJ2-1; TRBD1 agrees at 7 bases. V gave up 1 base and J gave up 3 bases; unmatched junction bases: 9. There are 17 residues in the CDR3. Germline values: CDR1 SGHVS, CDR2 FNYEAQ. CDR3 coding DNA: TGTGCCAGCAGCTTAGGACCTCGGGACAGATACTACAATGAGCAGTTCTTC. It codes for CASSLGPRDRYYNEQFF. Variable domain in full (rest from reference TRBV7-6 and TRBJ2-1): GAGVSQSPRYKVTKRGQDVALRCDPISGHVSLYWYRQALGQGPEFLTYFNYEAQQDKSGLPNDRFSAERPEGSISTLTIQRTEQRDSAMYRCASSLGPRDRYYNEQFFGPGTRLTVL.

Only one count was recorded for this clonotype. The rearrangement uses TRBV11-2 and TRBJ1-2, with D uncertain. This CDR3 has 11 residues. V gave up 5 bases and J gave up 8 bases, with 9 bases separating them. Per germline, CDR1 SGHAT and CDR2 FQNNGV. For the CDR3, the DNA is TGTGCCAGCAGCAACAGTGGCGGCTACACCTTC. Translating gives CASSNSGGYTF.

This clonotype was seen a handful of times. The chain is built from TRBV11-3 and TRBJ2-4; the D call may be TRBD1 or TRBD2 (6 bases each). Trimming pared 5 bases from V and 0 bases from J, leaving 11 bases between. This CDR3 spans 15 amino acids. Germline values: CDR1 SGHNT, CDR2 YENEEA. This chain's CDR3 is CASSKGGSAKNIQYF. The CDR3 DNA follows: TGTGCCAGCAGCAAAGGGGGGTCAGCCAAAAACATTCAGTACTTC.

Only a few counts were recorded for this clonotype. The chain carries TRBV12-3 or TRBV12-4 and TRBJ1-1; perhaps TRBD1 as D (5 bases). Trimming left V 0 bases short and J 8 bases short, with 10 bases between. The CDR3 covers 13 residues. CDR3 amino acids: CASSLAHGGEAFF. In DNA, the CDR3 is TGTGCCAGCAGTTTAGCGCATGGGGGAGAAGCTTTCTTT.

This clonotype occurred a few times. The gene calls are TRBV7-9 and TRBJ2-3; unclear D gene. The CDR3 loop spans 17 amino acids. Germline V gene data show CDR1 as SEHNR and CDR2 as FQNEAQ (reference sequence). Trimming left V 5 bases short and J 1 base short, with 19 bases between. The chain's CDR3 is CASSPKAVVRGTDTQYF. CDR3 nucleotide sequence: TGTGCCAGCAGCCCCAAAGCCGTTGTCAGAGGCACAGATACGCAGTATTTT.

With respect to this clonotype: A much larger clone sits a single nucleotide away, making a read error possible. V and J are TRBV27 and TRBJ2-3; TRBD2 matches at 9 bases. CDR1 is MNHEY, CDR2 SMNVEV, per germline (reference sequence). The CDR3 runs 15 residues. J gave up 2 bases and V 4 bases, and 4 bases lay outside the gene matches. The CDR3 region has the DNA TGTGCCAGCAGTTCCGGGACTAGCAACACAGATACGCAGTATTTT. Translated: CASSSGTSNTDTQYF.

The rearrangement uses TRBV5-1 and TRBJ1-1; possibly TRBD1 for D (5 bases). Germline V gene lookup returns CDR1 SGHRS and CDR2 YFSETQ. The CDR3 spans 13 residues. Trimming removed 5 bases at V and 1 base at J, with 9 bases between. Written as DNA, the CDR3 is TGCGCCAGCAGGTTTCAGGGGAACACTGAAGCTTTCTTT. Translating it yields CASRFQGNTEAFF.